The rows below give T cell receptor beta chains drawn from one sample of a study of blood T cell repertoires in COVID-19. TCRdb's table, derived via immunoSEQ multiplex PCR, lists solely in-frame clones and lacks some. The repertoire includes about 180,000 clones, around 86% of them detected once, and under 9.5% sits in the top ten. Source material: PBMCs or T cells enriched from blood (not recorded which). The receptors shown here come from a woman in her 30s who had recovered from COVID-19. Both conserved end residues are part of each CDR3. The D gene is left open where the match is weak. Size values are once, few and many counts, or a class for expanded clones, and some rows have none.

v_call	j_call	clone_size	d_call	cdr3_nt	cdr3_aa
TRBV9	TRBJ2-3	once	TRBD2	TGTGCCAGCAGCCCCTGGACTAGCGGATTCACAGATACGCAGTATTTT	CASSPWTSGFTDTQYF
TRBV28	TRBJ2-1	-	TRBD2	TGTGCCAGCAGTCCCCAGCGGGAGTTGGATGAGCAGTTCTTC	CASSPQRELDEQFF
TRBV7-9	TRBJ1-1	many	-	TGTGCCAGCAGCCGGATAGGGGGTCCTGAAGCTTTCTTT	CASSRIGGPEAFF
TRBV29-1	TRBJ1-2	-	-	TGCAGCGTTTCCGGGACAAAGGATGGCTACACCTTC	CSVSGTKDGYTF
TRBV29-1	TRBJ2-1	-	-	TGCAGCGGTGGGACTTCTTACAATGAGCAGTTCTTC	CSGGTSYNEQFF
TRBV13	TRBJ2-1	-	-	TGTGCCAGCAGCTTAGGACAGAATGAGCAGTTCTTC	CASSLGQNEQFF
TRBV29-1	TRBJ1-2	-	-	TGCAGCGTTCTCGACCCAGGGGCGACCCATGGCTACACCTTC	CSVLDPGATHGYTF
TRBV18	TRBJ1-2	-	-	TGTGCCAGCTCACCACAGGTGAACAGCCAAAGAACTAGGTATGGCTACACCTTC	CASSPQVNSQRTRYGYTF
TRBV5-1	TRBJ2-7	-	-	TGCGCCAGCAGGGGCGGGATTTACTACGAGCAGTACTTC	CASRGGIYYEQYF
TRBV5-8	TRBJ2-7	-	-	TGTGCCAGCATTCACAGGGTGGTTGACGAGCAGTACTTC	CASIHRVVDEQYF
TRBV16	TRBJ2-4	-	-	TGTGCCAGCAGCCTAATCGAGGGGGAAAACATTCAGTACTTC	CASSLIEGENIQYF
TRBV6-1	TRBJ1-2	-	TRBD1	TGTGCCAGCAGTGAGGGACAGCGATATGGCTACACCTTC	CASSEGQRYGYTF
TRBV19	TRBJ2-1	-	TRBD1	TGTGCCAGTAGTATCTGGACAGGACACAATGAGCAGTTCTTC	CASSIWTGHNEQFF
TRBV4-1	TRBJ2-3	-	-	TGCGCCAGCAGCCAGACTTTGGGCCTAGGAGGGACAGATACGCAGTATTTT	CASSQTLGLGGTDTQYF
TRBV27	TRBJ2-7	-	TRBD1	TGTGCCTCGGGACAGCTCTTAGGATACGAGCAGTACTTC	CASGQLLGYEQYF
TRBV9	TRBJ2-5	-	TRBD1	TGTGCCAGCAGCGTACGGGACAGGGGGTGGGAGACCCAGTACTTC	CASSVRDRGWETQYF
TRBV21-1	TRBJ2-1	-	-	TGTGCCAGCAGCAAAGTGCCGTTGTCGGTACACAATGAGCAGTTCTTC	CASSKVPLSVHNEQFF
TRBV21-1	TRBJ1-2	-	-	TGTGCCAGCAGCAAAGGTCTACCAGGACAGGGGGCCAGGGGCTACACCTTC	CASSKGLPGQGARGYTF
TRBV7-3	TRBJ2-5	-	TRBD2	TGTGCCAGCAGCTTAACTGCGGGAGGCCGTCCGGAGACCCAGTACTTC	CASSLTAGGRPETQYF
TRBV29-1	TRBJ2-3	many	TRBD2	TGCAGCGTTGGTACTAGCGGGAGGTACGATACGCAGTATTTT	CSVGTSGRYDTQYF
TRBV7-9	TRBJ2-1	-	TRBD1	TGTGCCAGCAGCACCACGCAGGGGGCTGGGGAGCAGTTCTTC	CASSTTQGAGEQFF
TRBV11-3	TRBJ2-3	-	-	TGTGCCAGCAGCTCCTTTGGAGGGAACACACAATCGGGCACAGATACGCAGTATTTT	CASSSFGGNTQSGTDTQYF
TRBV3-1/TRBV3-2	TRBJ2-7	few	-	TGTGCCAGCAGCCCTGAGAGCTCCTACGAGCAGTACTTC	CASSPESSYEQYF
TRBV6-4	TRBJ2-1	-	TRBD2	TGTGCCAGCAGTGAACTAGCGGGAGAAGGCCATGAGCAGTTCTTC	CASSELAGEGHEQFF
TRBV14	TRBJ2-1	-	-	TGTGCCAGCAGCCAAAAGTTGGACAGCCCAGAGCGGTTCTTC	CASSQKLDSPERFF
TRBV4-1	TRBJ2-2	-	-	TGCGCCAGCAGCCAGCCTCTTTTTGGGGGCGAGAACACCGGGGAGCTGTTTTTT	CASSQPLFGGENTGELFF
TRBV10-3	TRBJ2-7	-	TRBD1	TGTGCCATACAGGGGACAGGTACCTCCTACGAGCAGTACTTC	CAIQGTGTSYEQYF
TRBV29-1	TRBJ2-2	-	TRBD1	TGCAGCGTTTCCGGGACAGGGAACCCCGGGGAGCTGTTTTTT	CSVSGTGNPGELFF
TRBV15	TRBJ2-7	-	TRBD2	TGTGCCACCAGCAGAGATGGGACTAGCGGGACAATCCTCCCCTACGAGCAGTACTTC	CATSRDGTSGTILPYEQYF
TRBV7-6	TRBJ2-2	-	-	TGTGCCAGCAGCTTAGATAGCGGGGAGCTGTTTTTT	CASSLDSGELFF
TRBV4-1	TRBJ1-5	-	-	TGCGCCAGCAGCCAAGTTACAGGAGAGCAGCCCCAGCATTTT	CASSQVTGEQPQHF
TRBV25-1	TRBJ1-4	-	TRBD1	TGTGCCAGCAGTGACAATCGGGACAGCCCCTTTGGTGAAAAACTGTTTTTT	CASSDNRDSPFGEKLFF
TRBV6-5	TRBJ2-7	once	-	TGTGCCAGGACAGACAAATACTACGAGCAGTACTTC	CARTDKYYEQYF
TRBV29-1	TRBJ1-1	few	TRBD1	TGCAGCGTGCAGGGGGCTGTGGGGGACACTGAAGCTTTCTTT	CSVQGAVGDTEAFF
TRBV5-1	TRBJ1-1	few	TRBD1	TGCGCCAGCAGCTCTATAATTGGGACAGGGGGCTTGAACACTGAAGCTTTCTTT	CASSSIIGTGGLNTEAFF
TRBV6-5	TRBJ2-7	-	-	TGTGCCAGCAGTTCACAGGGTTACGAGCAGTACTTC	CASSSQGYEQYF
TRBV29-1	TRBJ2-7	-	TRBD1	TGCAGCGTTGAAGGGGGAAGGGGACAGGGCTACGAGCAGTACTTC	CSVEGGRGQGYEQYF